Each of the 22 T cell receptor beta chains below was sequenced from the same sample in a study of CD8 T cells in Susac syndrome. Reverse transcription of roughly 0.45 to 1 ug RNA was performed with random hexamers. TCRdb re-analysed the immunoSEQ multiplex PCR reads in MiXCR, keeping a single row per CDR3 protein. The sample lists 250,000 to 300,000 distinct CDR3 sequences, over 75% occurring once. Sequences were obtained from CD8+ T cells from PBMCs. These receptors came from a human donor with multiple sclerosis.

The CDR3 loop is CASSWYTGPGTEAFF. The CDR3 bases are TGTGCCAGCAGCTGGTATACAGGGCCGGGGACTGAAGCTTTCTTT. The chain uses TRBV6-5 and TRBJ1-1, with D maybe TRBD1 (6 bases). Deletions cut 6 bases from V and 5 bases from J, with 19 bases between. CDR3 size: 15 residues. The V gene's germline CDR1 is MNHEY and CDR2 SVGAGI.

The genes are TRBV30 and TRBJ1-4, with D unresolved. The germline CDR1 and CDR2 sequences are GTSNPN and SVGIG (reference sequence). Trimming cost V 1 base and J 7 bases, with 13 bases left between them. The CDR3 has 14 residues. This CDR3 is CAWSETPGSEKLFF. CDR3 nucleotides: TGTGCCTGGAGTGAGACCCCAGGCAGTGAAAAACTGTTTTTT. The variable domain in full, completed from reference TRBV30 and TRBJ1-4, reads SQTIHQWPATLVQPVGSPLSLECTVEGTSNPNLYWYRQAAGRGLQLLFYSVGIGQISSEVPQNLSASRPQDRQFILSSKKLLLSDSGFYLCAWSETPGSEKLFFGSGTQLSVL.

V gene TRBV28 combines with J gene TRBJ2-1; either TRBD1 or TRBD2 may supply D (5 bases each). CDR3 size: 15 residues. Germline V gene data show CDR1 as MDHEN and CDR2 as SYDVKM. Trimming cost V 4 bases and J 0 bases, with 10 bases left between them. In nucleotides, the CDR3 is TGTGCCAGCAGTTCCCGGGACGGCTCCTACAATGAGCAGTTCTTC. It encodes CASSSRDGSYNEQFF.

The chain links TRBV28 to TRBJ2-7; 11 positions agree with TRBD2. The CDR3 is 17 residues long. V lost 3 bases and J lost 2; bases outside the gene matches: 9. Germline V lookup: CDR1 MDHEN, CDR2 SYDVKM. CDR3 region: CASSFPPGLAVAYEQYF. The DNA of the CDR3 is TGTGCCAGCAGTTTCCCCCCGGGACTAGCGGTGGCCTACGAGCAGTACTTC.

This rearrangement joins TRBV28 to TRBJ2-1; maybe TRBD2 (6 bases). This CDR3 contains 14 residues. Per germline, CDR1 MDHEN and CDR2 SYDVKM. V shed 6 bases and J shed 2 bases, with 11 bases lying between them. CDR3 in DNA: TGTGCCAGCAGGTGGGACTCCCCCTACAATGAGCAGTTCTTC. This encodes CASRWDSPYNEQFF.

This clonotype was observed a single time. Germline and junction disagree at one end, which may indicate a read error. This chain links TRBV6-5 with TRBJ2-1, with D perhaps TRBD2 (6 bases). This CDR3 comprises 16 residues. Germline-derived CDR1 and CDR2 are MNHEY and SVGAGI. CDR3 DNA sequence: TGTGCCAGCAGTCACTCTAGCGCGAGCTCCTACAATGAGCAGTTCTTC. Translating it yields CASSHSSASSYNEQFF.

The rearrangement links TRBV7-3 to TRBJ2-7, with TRBD2 identical over 8 bases. Losses at the gene ends were 6 bases for V and 6 bases for J; bases not matched to a gene: 7. This CDR3 has 13 residues. Germline-derived CDR1 and CDR2 are SGHTA and FQGTGA. The CDR3 spells CASSSGLGTEQYF. DNA of the CDR3: TGTGCCAGCAGTTCGGGACTAGGGACCGAGCAGTACTTC.

The rearrangement links TRBV11-2 to TRBJ2-5, with 12 nucleotides matching TRBD2. This CDR3 region has 19 residues. Per the germline V gene, CDR1 is SGHAT and CDR2 is FQNNGV. J was trimmed by 1 base and V by 0 bases; bases with no gene match: 9. The CDR3: CASSLDGGWTSGTQETQYF. DNA of the CDR3: TGTGCCAGCAGCTTAGACGGGGGGTGGACTAGCGGGACCCAAGAGACCCAGTACTTC.

The chain combines TRBV19 with TRBJ1-6; TRBD1 matches 7 bases. The CDR3 extends over 14 amino acids. From germline, CDR1 is LNHDA and CDR2 SQIVND (reference sequence). Germline trimming cut 6 bases from V and 5 bases from J; bases unmatched to any gene: 4. The CDR3 is CASSDRVNNSPLHF. The CDR3 nucleotides are TGTGCCAGTAGCGACAGGGTTAATAATTCACCCCTCCACTTT.

V is TRBV27 and J is TRBJ2-7, with D maybe TRBD1 (6 bases). V lost 3 bases and J lost 0, with 12 bases in between. Germline V gene lookup returns CDR1 MNHEY and CDR2 SMNVEV (reference sequence). The CDR3 sequence is 15 residues long. The CDR3 nucleotides read TGTGCCAGCAGTTTGATATCAGGGGTCTCCTACGAGCAGTACTTC. Translated, it gives CASSLISGVSYEQYF.

V and J are TRBV24-1 and TRBJ1-1; TRBD1 aligns across 8 bases. The length of the CDR3 is 13 residues. Trimming at V came to 5 bases and at J to 3 bases, leaving 1 base not matched to a gene. Germline assignment: CDR1 KGHDR and CDR2 SFDVKD. The CDR3 sequence is CATSVTGDTEAFF. Written as DNA, the CDR3 is TGTGCCACCAGTGTGACAGGGGACACTGAAGCTTTCTTT.

The chain employs TRBV29-1 and TRBJ2-7; 10 bases line up with TRBD2. Germline-derived CDR1 and CDR2 are SQVTM and ANQGSEA. V shed 6 bases, J shed 0 bases, and the junction held 2 bases outside the gene matches. The CDR3 is made up of 13 amino acids. The CDR3 loop is CSVTSGTSYEQYF. CDR3 DNA: TGCAGCGTAACTAGCGGGACCTCCTACGAGCAGTACTTC.

The chain recombines TRBV29-1 with TRBJ2-2; 9 positions match TRBD1. There are 13 residues in the CDR3. V shed 5 bases and J 7 bases; nucleotides not matched to a gene: 5. CDR1 and CDR2 (germline): SQVTM, ANQGSEA. The CDR3: CSVTGGANGELFF. In DNA, the CDR3 is TGCAGCGTTACAGGGGGCGCGAACGGGGAGCTGTTTTTT.

The chain has TRBV5-4 and TRBJ2-5; 7 bases map to TRBD2. Germline CDR1 and CDR2: SGHNT and YYREEE (reference sequence). V lost 0 bases, J lost 4 bases, and 12 bases stayed unmatched. This CDR3 has 17 residues. CDR3 amino acids: CASSLVPSGPLRETQYF. As DNA, the CDR3 is TGTGCCAGCAGCTTGGTCCCTAGCGGCCCACTCCGAGAGACCCAGTACTTC.

The chain links TRBV7-8 to TRBJ2-7, with TRBD1 matching over 8 bases. J was trimmed by 5 bases and V by 5 bases; bases with no gene match: 11. The germline gives CDR1 SGHVS, CDR2 FQNEAQ. The CDR3 has 15 amino acids. CDR3 residues: CASSTDRGFTHEQYF. Written as DNA, the CDR3 is TGTGCCAGCAGCACCGACAGGGGATTCACCCACGAGCAGTACTTC.

The chain is built from TRBV6-2 or TRBV6-3 and TRBJ2-7; possibly TRBD1 or TRBD2 for D (6 bases each). CDR3 size: 15 residues. The germline gives CDR1 MNHEY, CDR2 SVGEGT. Trimming shortened V by 6 bases and J by 2 bases, and 17 bases separated the two germline ends. In nucleotides, the CDR3 is TGTGCCAGCAGCCCGGGCCCCGGGGGCGCCTACGAGCAGTACTTC. Translating it yields CASSPGPGGAYEQYF.

The chain carries TRBV27 and TRBJ2-7; the D is unclear. Trimming took 5 bases from V and 0 from J, leaving 8 bases between them. The CDR3 is 13 amino acids. In germline, CDR1 is MNHEY, CDR2 SMNVEV (reference sequence). The CDR3 DNA reads as TGTGCCAGCAGTATCAGGAACTCCTACGAGCAGTACTTC. Its translation: CASSIRNSYEQYF.

The chain recombines TRBV29-1 with TRBJ2-1; no definite D call. The germline V gene has CDR1 SQVTM and CDR2 ANQGSEA. This CDR3 has 15 amino acids. V dropped 2 bases and J dropped 4 bases, with 15 bases sitting between them. In DNA, the CDR3 is TGCAGCGTTGAATCTGGATATGGGCCGTACAATGAGCAGTTCTTC. Its protein product is CSVESGYGPYNEQFF.

In this sample, this clonotype turned up a few times. The chain employs TRBV6-6 and TRBJ2-1, with 10 bases lining up with TRBD2. Germline V gene data show CDR1 as MNHNY and CDR2 as SVGAGI (reference sequence). CDR3 length equals 15 residues. Losses at the gene ends were 5 bases for V and 2 bases for J; bases not matched to a gene: 3. The CDR3 DNA reads as TGTGCCAGCAGTCCTAGCGGGAGCCCCTACAATGAGCAGTTCTTC. Its translation: CASSPSGSPYNEQFF.

The chain uses TRBV27 and TRBJ2-1; D is possibly TRBD1 (6 bases). V lost 5 bases and J 1 base, leaving 15 bases between the germline ends. Germline assignment: CDR1 MNHEY and CDR2 SMNVEV (reference sequence). The CDR3 sequence is 16 residues long. CDR3 in amino acids: CASSPMGAGSYNEQFF. The CDR3 DNA follows: TGTGCCAGCAGTCCCATGGGGGCAGGGTCCTACAATGAGCAGTTCTTC.

This rearrangement joins TRBV19 to TRBJ2-7; 7 bases line up with TRBD1. V lost 4 bases and J lost 6; bases outside the gene matches: 12. Germline CDR1 LNHDA, CDR2 SQIVND (reference sequence). The CDR3 is made up of 15 amino acids. The CDR3 DNA is TGTGCCAGTAGTACCGCCCGGGACAGCAGGATCGAGCAGTACTTC. Translation: CASSTARDSRIEQYF.

V usage is TRBV6-5 and J usage is TRBJ2-3; 10 bases map to TRBD2. The junction had 3 bases not matched to a gene; V was cut back by 6 bases and J by 0 bases. CDR3 length equals 15 residues. CDR1 and CDR2 (germline): MNHEY, SVGAGI. CDR3 DNA sequence: TGTGCCAGCAGGGGACTAGCGTATAGCACAGATACGCAGTATTTT. Amino acid sequence: CASRGLAYSTDTQYF.